This is a list of T cell receptor beta chains from one sample in a study of T cell responses to AZD1222 COVID-19 vaccine. The table came from immunoSEQ multiplex PCR; TCRdb's copy has only in-frame clones and leaves some out. The sample yields some 130,000 clones, roughly 92% seen once. This specimen consisted of peripheral blood, obtained on day 0 of AZD1222 vaccination. The origin of the receptors is an adult in good health. The CDR3 runs from the conserved cysteine through the conserved F or W. Fields, in order: clone size, J gene, D gene, V gene, CDR3 protein, CDR3 DNA. A D gene is named only where the DNA matches it firmly. Size values are once, few and many counts, or a class for expanded clones, and some rows have none.

>-|TRBJ2-1|-|TRBV27
CASSPGYYNEQFF
TGTGCCAGCAGCCCCGGATACTACAATGAGCAGTTCTTC
>-|TRBJ2-1|-|TRBV6-5
CASSYTSGTPNEQFF
TGTGCCAGCAGTTATACCTCCGGGACACCCAATGAGCAGTTCTTC
>-|TRBJ2-7|TRBD1|TRBV2
CASSDRGTGGDEQYF
TGTGCCAGCAGTGATAGGGGGACAGGGGGCGACGAGCAGTACTTC
>-|TRBJ1-2|-|TRBV5-1
CASSTGQNYGYTF
TGCGCCAGCAGCACGGGACAAAACTATGGCTACACCTTC
>-|TRBJ2-2|TRBD2|TRBV20-1
CSASASGRGTGELFF
TGCAGTGCTAGTGCTAGCGGGAGGGGCACCGGGGAGCTGTTTTTT
>-|TRBJ1-6|-|TRBV20-1
CSASIRADGNSPLHF
TGCAGTGCTAGTATACGGGCAGACGGTAATTCACCCCTCCACTTT
>-|TRBJ2-5|-|TRBV19
CASSIGRETQYF
TGTGCCAGTAGTATAGGAAGGGAGACCCAGTACTTC
>-|TRBJ2-6|-|TRBV30
CAWMDGSGANVLTF
TGTGCCTGGATGGACGGCTCTGGGGCCAACGTCCTGACTTTC
>-|TRBJ2-1|TRBD2|TRBV5-4
CASSRQGLAGDNEQFF
TGTGCCAGCAGCAGACAGGGACTAGCGGGAGACAATGAGCAGTTCTTC
>-|TRBJ1-1|-|TRBV4-1
CASSRIPGQNTEAFF
TGCGCCAGCAGCCGTATCCCGGGACAGAACACTGAAGCTTTCTTT
>-|TRBJ1-2|-|TRBV14
CASSQESFSDTPIYGYTF
TGTGCCAGCAGCCAAGAGTCATTTTCGGACACCCCTATCTATGGCTACACCTTC
>-|TRBJ1-4|TRBD1|TRBV27
CASSRTGNDIEKLFF
TGTGCCAGCAGTAGGACAGGGAATGATATTGAAAAACTGTTTTTT
>-|TRBJ1-1|-|TRBV15
CATSVGTGTEAFF
TGTGCCACCAGCGTGGGGACGGGGACTGAAGCTTTCTTT
>-|TRBJ1-2|TRBD1|TRBV18
CASSQGQAGYGYTF
TGTGCCAGCTCCCAGGGACAGGCGGGCTATGGCTACACCTTC
>-|TRBJ2-7|-|TRBV30
CAWATGEATYEQYF
TGTGCCTGGGCTACAGGGGAGGCAACCTACGAGCAGTACTTC
>-|TRBJ2-7|TRBD2|TRBV15
CATSPSSGTSYEQYF
TGTGCCACCAGCCCCTCTAGCGGGACCTCCTACGAGCAGTACTTC
>-|TRBJ2-7|TRBD1|TRBV4-1
CASSQGTGGAYEQYF
TGCGCCAGCAGCCAAGGGACAGGGGGAGCTTACGAGCAGTACTTC
>-|TRBJ2-1|-|TRBV9
CASSVRGTNLNEQFF
TGTGCCAGCAGCGTAAGGGGGACTAACCTCAATGAGCAGTTCTTC
>-|TRBJ2-7|-|TRBV19
CASSTKHNYEQYF
TGTGCCAGTAGTACGAAACACAACTACGAGCAGTACTTC
>-|TRBJ1-4|TRBD1|TRBV24-1
CATSDSGGVNEKLFF
TGTGCCACCAGTGATTCAGGGGGCGTTAATGAAAAACTGTTTTTT
>few|TRBJ1-5|-|TRBV30
CAWSVPQDSPYQPQHF
TGTGCCTGGAGTGTACCCCAGGACAGTCCCTATCAGCCCCAGCATTTT